The sequence of this T cell receptor (beta chain) was determined in a study of blood T cell repertoires in COVID-19. Study-wide background: Acute and convalescent COVID-19 specimens originated in the United States, Italy and Spain. T cells, B-cell-depleted T cells, or PBMCs provided the cDNA or gDNA that served as material.

V shed 2 bases and J 2 bases; nucleotides not matched to a gene: 6. This CDR3 is built from 15 residues. Germline V gene data show CDR1 as SGHNT and CDR2 as YYREEE (reference sequence). Original processing notes: Amplification of reference gene primers was used by the study to estimate nucleated cell counts. This table comes from immunoSEQ multiplex PCR, and its TCRdb copy is limited to in-frame clones, with some not included. V, J and clone size are those of that table, while D and trimming were read from the DNA. The repertoire holds approximately 56,000 clones, roughly 91% seen once, with approximately 8.1% in the top ten.

Source material: peripheral blood. The chain recombines TRBV5-4 with TRBJ1-2; 7 bases fit TRBD1. The TCR originated in an elderly man with active or convalescent COVID-19. CDR3 in DNA: TGTGCCAGCAGCTTTTGGGACAGACCGAACTATGGCTACACCTTC. This gives the protein CASSFWDRPNYGYTF.